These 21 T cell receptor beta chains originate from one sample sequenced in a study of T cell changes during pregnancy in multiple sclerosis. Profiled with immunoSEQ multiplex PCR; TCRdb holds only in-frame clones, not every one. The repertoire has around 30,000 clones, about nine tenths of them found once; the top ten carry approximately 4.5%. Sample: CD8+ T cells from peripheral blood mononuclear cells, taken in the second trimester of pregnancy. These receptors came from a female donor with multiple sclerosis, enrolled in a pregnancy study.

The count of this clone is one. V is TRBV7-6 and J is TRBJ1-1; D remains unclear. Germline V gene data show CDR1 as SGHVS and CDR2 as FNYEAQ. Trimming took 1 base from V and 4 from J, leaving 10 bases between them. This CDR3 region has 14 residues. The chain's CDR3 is CASSLGGRGTEAFF. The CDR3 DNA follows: TGTGCCAGCAGCTTAGGTGGACGGGGCACTGAAGCTTTCTTT.

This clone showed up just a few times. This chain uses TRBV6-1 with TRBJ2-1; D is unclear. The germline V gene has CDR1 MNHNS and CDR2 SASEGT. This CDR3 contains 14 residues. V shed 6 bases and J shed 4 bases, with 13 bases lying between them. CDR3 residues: CASSPTVEYNEQFF. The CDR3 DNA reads TGTGCCAGCAGCCCCACGGTGGAGTACAATGAGCAGTTCTTC.

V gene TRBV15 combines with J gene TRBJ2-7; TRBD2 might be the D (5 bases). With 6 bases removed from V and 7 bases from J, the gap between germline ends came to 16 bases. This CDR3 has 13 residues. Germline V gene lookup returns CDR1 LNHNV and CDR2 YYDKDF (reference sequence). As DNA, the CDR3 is TGTGCCACCAGTCTAGCCACTCCGGGGGAGCAGTACTTC. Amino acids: CATSLATPGEQYF.

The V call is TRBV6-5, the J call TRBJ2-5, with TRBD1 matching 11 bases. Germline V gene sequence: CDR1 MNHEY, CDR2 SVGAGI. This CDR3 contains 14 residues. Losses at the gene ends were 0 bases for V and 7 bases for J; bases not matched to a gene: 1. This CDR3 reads CASSYSGTGGTQYF. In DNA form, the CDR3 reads TGTGCCAGCAGTTACTCTGGGACAGGGGGGACCCAGTACTTC.

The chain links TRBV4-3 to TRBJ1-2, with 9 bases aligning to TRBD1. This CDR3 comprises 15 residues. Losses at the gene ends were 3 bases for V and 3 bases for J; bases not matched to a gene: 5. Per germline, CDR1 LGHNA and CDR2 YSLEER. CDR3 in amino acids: CASSHDRGSYYGYTF. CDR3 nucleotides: TGCGCCAGCAGCCACGACAGGGGGAGTTACTATGGCTACACCTTC.

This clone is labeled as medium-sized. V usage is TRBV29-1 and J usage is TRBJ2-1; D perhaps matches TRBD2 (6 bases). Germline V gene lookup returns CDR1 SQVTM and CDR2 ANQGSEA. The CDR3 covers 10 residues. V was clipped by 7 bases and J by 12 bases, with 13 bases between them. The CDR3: CSATRDSQFF. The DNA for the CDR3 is TGCAGCGCCACCCGGGACTCGCAGTTCTTC.

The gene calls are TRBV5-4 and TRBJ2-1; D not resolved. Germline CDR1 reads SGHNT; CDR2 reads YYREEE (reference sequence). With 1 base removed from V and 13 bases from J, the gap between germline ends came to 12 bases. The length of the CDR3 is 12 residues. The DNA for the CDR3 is TGTGCCAGCAGCTTGACAGAGTTAGACCAGTTCTTC. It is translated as CASSLTELDQFF.

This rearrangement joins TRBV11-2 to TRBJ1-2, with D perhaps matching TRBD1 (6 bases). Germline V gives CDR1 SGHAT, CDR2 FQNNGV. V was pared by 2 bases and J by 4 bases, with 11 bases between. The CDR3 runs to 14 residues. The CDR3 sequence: CASSLTGGAYGYTF. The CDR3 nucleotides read TGTGCCAGCAGCTTAACCGGGGGGGCCTATGGCTACACCTTC.

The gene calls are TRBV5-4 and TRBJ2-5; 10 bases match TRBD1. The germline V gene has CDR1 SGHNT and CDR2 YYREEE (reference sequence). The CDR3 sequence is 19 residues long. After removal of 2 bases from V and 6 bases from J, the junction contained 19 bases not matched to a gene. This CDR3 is CASSFWTGGGSGRYQTQYF. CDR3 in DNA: TGTGCCAGCAGCTTTTGGACAGGGGGTGGAAGCGGGAGATACCAGACCCAGTACTTC.

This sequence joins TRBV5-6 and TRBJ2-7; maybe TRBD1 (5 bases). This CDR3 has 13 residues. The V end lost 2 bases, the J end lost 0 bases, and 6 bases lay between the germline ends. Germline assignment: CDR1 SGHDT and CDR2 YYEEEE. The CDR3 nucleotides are TGTGCCAGCAGCTTTGGGGCCTCCTACGAGCAGTACTTC. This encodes CASSFGASYEQYF.

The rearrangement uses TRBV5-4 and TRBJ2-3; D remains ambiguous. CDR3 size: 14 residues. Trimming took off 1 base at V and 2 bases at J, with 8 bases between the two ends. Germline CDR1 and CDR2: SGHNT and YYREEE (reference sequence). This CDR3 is CASSLSQNTDTQYF. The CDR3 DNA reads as TGTGCCAGCAGCTTGTCGCAGAACACAGATACGCAGTATTTT.

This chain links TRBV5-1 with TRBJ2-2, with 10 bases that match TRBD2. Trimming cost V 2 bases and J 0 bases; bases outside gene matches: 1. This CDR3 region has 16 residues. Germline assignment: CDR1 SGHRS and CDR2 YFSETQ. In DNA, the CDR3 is TGCGCCAGCAGCTTTGGACTAGCGGCGAACACCGGGGAGCTGTTTTTT. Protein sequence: CASSFGLAANTGELFF.

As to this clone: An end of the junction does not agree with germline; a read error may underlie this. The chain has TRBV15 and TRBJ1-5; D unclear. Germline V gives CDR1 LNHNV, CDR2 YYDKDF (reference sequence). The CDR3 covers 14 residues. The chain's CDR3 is CATSKEGYLEPQHF. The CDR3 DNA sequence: TGTGCCACGAGCAAGGAGGGTTACTTGGAGCCCCAGCATTTT.

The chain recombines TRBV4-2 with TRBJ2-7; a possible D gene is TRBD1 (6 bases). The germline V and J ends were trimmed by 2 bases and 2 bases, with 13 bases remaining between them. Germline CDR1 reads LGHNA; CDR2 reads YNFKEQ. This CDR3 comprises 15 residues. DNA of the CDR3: TGTGCCAGCAGCCAAAAGGGGGAGACACCCTACGAGCAGTACTTC. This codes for CASSQKGETPYEQYF.

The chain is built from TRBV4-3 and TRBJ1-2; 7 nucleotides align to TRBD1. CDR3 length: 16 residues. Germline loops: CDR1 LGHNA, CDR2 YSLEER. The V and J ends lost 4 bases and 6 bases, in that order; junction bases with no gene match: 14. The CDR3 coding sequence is TGCGCCAGCAGCCGCAACCGGGACAGAAATAGGCATGGCTACACCTTC. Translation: CASSRNRDRNRHGYTF.

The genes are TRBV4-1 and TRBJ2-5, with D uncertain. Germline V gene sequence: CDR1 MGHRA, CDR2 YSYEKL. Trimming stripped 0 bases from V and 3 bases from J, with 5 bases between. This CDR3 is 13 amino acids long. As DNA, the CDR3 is TGCGCCAGCAGCCAAGATCGGGAAGAGACCCAGTACTTC. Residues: CASSQDREETQYF.

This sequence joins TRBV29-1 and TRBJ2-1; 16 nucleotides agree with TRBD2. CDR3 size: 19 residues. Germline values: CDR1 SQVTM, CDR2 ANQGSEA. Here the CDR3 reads CSFLLPGLAGGPSYNEQFF. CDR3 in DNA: TGCAGTTTTCTCCTGCCGGGACTAGCGGGAGGGCCGTCCTACAATGAGCAGTTCTTC.

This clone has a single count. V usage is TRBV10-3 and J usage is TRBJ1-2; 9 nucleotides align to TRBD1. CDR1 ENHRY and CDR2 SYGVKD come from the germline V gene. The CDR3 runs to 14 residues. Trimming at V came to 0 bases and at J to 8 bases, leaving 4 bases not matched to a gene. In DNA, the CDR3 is TGTGCCATCAGTGAGTCCCGGGACAGGGAGGGCTACACCTTC. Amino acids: CAISESRDREGYTF.

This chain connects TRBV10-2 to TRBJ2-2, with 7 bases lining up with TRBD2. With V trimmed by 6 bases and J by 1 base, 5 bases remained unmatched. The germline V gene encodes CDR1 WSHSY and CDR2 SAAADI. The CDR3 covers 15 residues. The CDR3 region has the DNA TGCGCCAGCAGAACCGGCGGGGGGAACACCGGGGAGCTGTTTTTT. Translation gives CASRTGGGNTGELFF.

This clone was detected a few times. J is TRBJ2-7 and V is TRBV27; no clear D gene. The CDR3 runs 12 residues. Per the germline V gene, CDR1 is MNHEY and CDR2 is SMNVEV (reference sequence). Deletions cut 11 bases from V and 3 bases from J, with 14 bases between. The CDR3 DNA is TGTGCCGCTGGTTTGGCAATCTACGAGCAGTACTTC. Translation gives CAAGLAIYEQYF.

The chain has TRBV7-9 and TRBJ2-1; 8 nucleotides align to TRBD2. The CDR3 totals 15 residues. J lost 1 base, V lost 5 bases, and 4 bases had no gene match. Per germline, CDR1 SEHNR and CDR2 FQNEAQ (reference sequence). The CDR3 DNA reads TGTGCCAGCAGCCTTTCTAGCGGGTCCTACAATGAGCAGTTCTTC. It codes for CASSLSSGSYNEQFF. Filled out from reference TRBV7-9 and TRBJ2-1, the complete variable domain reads DTGVSQNPRHKITKRGQNVTFRCDPISEHNRLYWYRQTLGQGPEFLTYFQNEAQLEKSRLLSDRFSAERPKGSFSTLEIQRTEQGDSAMYLCASSLSSGSYNEQFFGPGTRLTVL.